One and the same sample provided the 29 T cell receptor beta chains below, sequenced in a study of T cell repertoires in cytomegalovirus infection. TCRdb recomputed calls from the reads with MiXCR, one row per CDR3 protein. The table shows about 770,000 distinct CDR3 sequences, with roughly 29% occurring only once. These receptors are not linked to any known antigen. This specimen was cultured CD8+ T cells from PBMCs, taken from culture after CMV antigen stimulation. Receptors were obtained from a human donor in good health (CMV status not recorded). Some clones in this sample may be carry-over from other donors' samples.

The chain carries TRBV20-1 and TRBJ2-2; D unresolved. Looked up from germline, CDR1 is DFQATT and CDR2 is SNEGSKA (reference sequence). This CDR3 comprises 13 residues. The V gene lost 1 base and the J gene lost 2 bases, with 5 bases spanning the gap. The CDR3 protein is CSARVANTGELFF. CDR3 bases: TGCAGTGCTAGAGTGGCAAACACCGGGGAGCTGTTTTTT.

This clonotype was seen only a few times. V is TRBV7-9 and J is TRBJ2-2; possible D gene TRBD2, 5 bases. The V gene's germline CDR1 is SEHNR and CDR2 FQNEAQ (reference sequence). V dropped 11 bases and J dropped 5 bases, with 12 bases sitting between them. The CDR3 covers 12 residues. The CDR3 DNA reads as TGTGCCTCCCCAGAGCGGACCGGGGAGCTGTTTTTT. Translated: CASPERTGELFF.

This clonotype has only a few counts. V gene TRBV6-1 combines with J gene TRBJ2-7, with 7 bases identical to TRBD1. J was trimmed by 4 bases and V by 2 bases; bases with no gene match: 5. The CDR3 covers 14 residues. Germline assignment: CDR1 MNHNS and CDR2 SASEGT. The CDR3 DNA reads as TGTGCCAGCAGTGAAAAGGGACAGCCTTACGAGCAGTACTTC. This sequence encodes CASSEKGQPYEQYF.

V is TRBV6-1 and J is TRBJ1-5; the D is unclear. The CDR3 length is 14 residues. Looked up from germline, CDR1 is MNHNS and CDR2 is SASEGT. V shed 8 bases and J shed 4 bases, with 15 bases lying between them. The chain's CDR3 is CASLGYVGNQPQHF. The CDR3 DNA follows: TGTGCCAGCCTTGGGTATGTGGGGAATCAGCCCCAGCATTTT.

The chain recombines TRBV5-1 with TRBJ2-2; possible D gene TRBD1, 6 bases. Trimming stripped 4 bases from V and 5 bases from J, with 12 bases between. Germline V gene lookup returns CDR1 SGHRS and CDR2 YFSETQ. The CDR3 extends over 14 amino acids. The CDR3 reads CASSVYRVTGELFF. Here the CDR3 DNA reads TGCGCCAGCAGCGTGTACAGGGTGACCGGGGAGCTGTTTTTT.

This chain joins TRBV27 and TRBJ1-2; tentatively, D is TRBD1 (5 bases). Trimming took off 5 bases at V and 8 bases at J, with 24 bases between the two ends. Germline CDR1 MNHEY, CDR2 SMNVEV (reference sequence). CDR3 length: 16 residues. The CDR3 sequence is CASSALSPQGPRGYTF. CDR3 nucleotide sequence: TGTGCCAGCAGTGCATTATCGCCGCAGGGCCCCCGGGGCTACACCTTC.

The V gene is TRBV12-3 or TRBV12-4, the J gene TRBJ1-5; the D gene is possibly TRBD1 (5 bases). The CDR3 totals 14 residues. The germline V and J ends were trimmed by 6 bases and 6 bases, with 15 bases remaining between them. As DNA, the CDR3 is TGTGCCAGCAGCCTAGGGAATGGGGGTCAGCCCCAGCATTTT. Translation: CASSLGNGGQPQHF.

The sample holds a few counts of this clonotype. V is TRBV7-6 and J is TRBJ2-7; 9 bases are shared with TRBD1. The length of the CDR3 is 17 residues. The germline gives CDR1 SGHVS, CDR2 FNYEAQ. Trimming took 1 base from V and 1 from J; bases not matched to a gene: 8. The CDR3 DNA reads as TGTGCCAGCAGCTTAGACATCCGCGGGACAGGGTCCTACGAGCAGTACTTC. Its protein product is CASSLDIRGTGSYEQYF.

This chain connects TRBV5-6 to TRBJ2-3; D is possibly TRBD1 (6 bases). The CDR3 spans 14 residues. Germline-derived CDR1 and CDR2 are SGHDT and YYEEEE. The V gene lost 3 bases and the J gene lost 11 bases, with 19 bases spanning the gap. In nucleotides, the CDR3 is TGTGCCAGCAGCTCCTCAGGGGCCCATAACAGGCAGTATTTT. Protein: CASSSSGAHNRQYF. Full variable domain (outside the CDR3, taken from reference TRBV5-6 and TRBJ2-3): DAGVTQSPTHLIKTRGQQVTLRCSPKSGHDTVSWYQQALGQGPQFIFQYYEEEERQRGNFPDRFSGHQFPNYSSELNVNALLLGDSALYLCASSSSGAHNRQYFGPGTRLTVL.

This clonotype was observed a handful of times. The chain recombines TRBV6-1 with TRBJ1-1; 7 positions match TRBD1. Germline lookup yields CDR1 MNHNS and CDR2 SASEGT. The CDR3 has 14 residues. Trimming took 7 bases from V and 7 from J; bases not matched to a gene: 12. CDR3 sequence reads: CASTTTGALVEAFF. CDR3 coding DNA: TGTGCCAGCACCACAACAGGGGCCTTAGTTGAAGCTTTCTTT.

The chain recombines TRBV14 with TRBJ2-1, with 8 bases lining up with TRBD2. J lost 7 bases, V lost 6 bases, and 11 bases had no gene match. Germline loops: CDR1 SGHDN, CDR2 FVKESK. This CDR3 has 15 residues. CDR3 loop: CASRPLSGDRNEQFF. In DNA, the CDR3 is TGTGCCAGCAGGCCACTTAGCGGGGACCGGAATGAGCAGTTCTTC.

This clonotype has only a few counts. The chain employs TRBV7-9 and TRBJ1-1; TRBD1 matches at 9 bases. V gave up 5 bases and J gave up 1 base; unmatched junction bases: 5. The germline gives CDR1 SEHNR, CDR2 FQNEAQ (reference sequence). This CDR3 region has 15 residues. CDR3 sequence reads: CASSPPTGGNTEAFF. CDR3 sequence (DNA): TGTGCCAGCAGCCCCCCGACAGGGGGGAACACTGAAGCTTTCTTT. The variable domain in full, with the rest retrieved from reference TRBV7-9 and TRBJ1-1, is DTGVSQNPRHKITKRGQNVTFRCDPISEHNRLYWYRQTLGQGPEFLTYFQNEAQLEKSRLLSDRFSAERPKGSFSTLEIQRTEQGDSAMYLCASSPPTGGNTEAFFGQGTRLTVV.

Only a few counts were recorded for this clonotype. The chain joins TRBV12-3 or TRBV12-4 to TRBJ2-7; weak D call: TRBD1 (6 bases). The CDR3 has 13 amino acids. Trimming cost V 5 bases and J 6 bases, with 14 bases left between them. CDR3 nucleotide sequence: TGTGCCAGCAGTAGCAGGGTACAGGGCGAGCAGTACGTC. This encodes CASSSRVQGEQYV.

This clonotype was counted at least ten times. The CDR3 loop reads CASSEGVAYGYTF. The CDR3 DNA reads TGTGCCAGCAGTGAAGGTGTCGCCTATGGCTACACCTTC. The rearrangement uses TRBV6-1 and TRBJ1-2; D remains ambiguous. The CDR3 runs 13 residues. Trimming cost V 1 base and J 4 bases, with 7 bases left between them. Germline V lookup: CDR1 MNHNS, CDR2 SASEGT.

The CDR3 loop reads CASSLGGQNYEQYF. The CDR3 DNA follows: TGCGCCAGCAGCTTGGGGGGACAGAATTACGAGCAGTACTTC. The chain links TRBV5-1 to TRBJ2-7, with 7 nucleotides matching TRBD1. The ends lost 0 bases at V and 4 bases at J; junction bases unmatched: 4. The germline CDR1 and CDR2 sequences are SGHRS and YFSETQ. The CDR3 contains 14 residues.

The rearrangement uses TRBV29-1 and TRBJ1-4; D is ambiguous. Per germline, CDR1 SQVTM and CDR2 ANQGSEA. Trimming left V 1 base short and J 10 bases short, with 16 bases between. The CDR3 is made up of 14 amino acids. The CDR3 here is CSVEGVAEGRKLFF. The CDR3 DNA reads as TGCAGCGTTGAAGGGGTGGCAGAAGGGAGAAAACTGTTTTTT.

V usage is TRBV5-1 and J usage is TRBJ2-5, with a possible D match to TRBD2 (6 bases). The CDR3 contains 14 residues. From germline, CDR1 is SGHRS and CDR2 YFSETQ. V shed 5 bases and J shed 5 bases, with 16 bases lying between them. The CDR3: CASRHGDGSETQYF. The CDR3 DNA sequence: TGCGCCAGCAGGCATGGGGACGGGAGCGAGACCCAGTACTTC.

This clonotype was seen only a few times. The rearrangement uses TRBV6-2 or TRBV6-3 and TRBJ2-4; 7 nucleotides match TRBD1. The CDR3 totals 18 residues. The ends lost 6 bases at V and 0 bases at J; junction bases unmatched: 14. Germline V gene sequence: CDR1 MNHEY, CDR2 SVGEGT. The CDR3 protein is CASRAVLGQQLAKNIQYF. In DNA form, the CDR3 reads TGTGCCAGCAGGGCTGTCCTGGGACAGCAGCTAGCCAAAAACATTCAGTACTTC.

The rearrangement joins TRBV11-2 to TRBJ1-1; no reliable D call. Per germline, CDR1 SGHAT and CDR2 FQNNGV. Trimming took 3 bases from V and 4 from J, leaving 24 bases between them. There are 18 residues in the CDR3. This CDR3 reads CASSFWRAQALPGTEAFF. The CDR3 coding sequence is TGTGCCAGCAGCTTTTGGAGGGCCCAGGCCCTCCCAGGCACTGAAGCTTTCTTT.

The chain links TRBV27 to TRBJ1-1, with 8 bases matching TRBD1. This CDR3 comprises 15 residues. CDR1 is MNHEY, CDR2 SMNVEV, per germline (reference sequence). Trimming removed 8 bases from V and 0 bases from J; junction bases left unmatched: 8. CDR3 nucleotides: TGTGCCAGCGGGCGGGACAGGTACATGAACACTGAAGCTTTCTTT. It yields the protein CASGRDRYMNTEAFF.

This clonotype was seen only a few times. The rearrangement joins TRBV14 to TRBJ2-5; 7 bases agree with TRBD1. Germline V lookup: CDR1 SGHDN, CDR2 FVKESK. The J segment lost 1 base and the V segment lost 4 bases, leaving 6 bases of the junction unmatched. The CDR3 totals 15 residues. CDR3: CASSRTWDSQETQYF. The CDR3 DNA reads as TGTGCCAGCAGCCGAACATGGGACAGCCAAGAGACCCAGTACTTC.

The chain carries TRBV7-4 and TRBJ1-4; D gene uncertain. Between the trimmed V and J ends, which lost 5 bases and 10 bases, there was a span of 8 bases. Germline CDR1 reads SGHVT; CDR2 reads SQSDAQ. This CDR3 has 11 amino acids. DNA of the CDR3: TGTGCCAGCAGCGTAATCGGAAAACTGTTTTTT. It is translated as CASSVIGKLFF. Full variable domain (missing parts from reference TRBV7-4 and TRBJ1-4): GAGVSQSPRYKVAKRGRDVALRCDSISGHVTLYWYRQTLGQGSEVLTYSQSDAQRDKSGRPSGRFSAERPERSVSTLKIQRTEQGDSAVYLCASSVIGKLFFGSGTQLSVL.

This clonotype occurred a few times. The chain links TRBV7-8 to TRBJ1-1; TRBD1 matches at 8 bases. With 3 bases clipped from V and 3 bases from J, the junction kept 12 bases outside the gene matches. The length of the CDR3 is 17 residues. Germline CDR1 is SGHVS and CDR2 is FQNEAQ. The CDR3 nucleotides read TGTGCCAGCAGCTTCCCAGGGGGCCGGGGGATGGACACTGAAGCTTTCTTT. This gives the protein CASSFPGGRGMDTEAFF.

The chain combines TRBV9 with TRBJ2-1, with 12 bases fitting TRBD2. The CDR3 is 17 residues long. Trimming removed 3 bases from V and 1 base from J; junction bases left unmatched: 5. CDR1 and CDR2 from the germline V gene are SGDLS and YYNGEE. CDR3 loop: CASSANGLAGSYNEQFF. CDR3 coding DNA: TGTGCCAGCAGCGCCAATGGACTAGCGGGGTCCTACAATGAGCAGTTCTTC.

The chain links TRBV27 to TRBJ2-1; 9 nucleotides match TRBD1. V lost 5 bases and J lost 7; bases outside the gene matches: 12. This CDR3 contains 16 residues. CDR1 and CDR2 from the germline V gene are MNHEY and SMNVEV (reference sequence). The DNA of the CDR3 is TGTGCCAGCAGTAATCTCCGGGACAGGGTTATAAATGAGCAGTTCTTC. It translates to CASSNLRDRVINEQFF.

The table lists this clonotype with a few counts. This chain links TRBV6-1 with TRBJ2-1, with 10 bases lining up with TRBD2. The V and J ends lost 1 base and 2 bases, in that order; junction bases with no gene match: 5. CDR3 size: 17 residues. Per the germline V gene, CDR1 is MNHNS and CDR2 is SASEGT. The CDR3 region has the DNA TGTGCCAGCAGTGAAGTGCGAAGCGGGGGGGCCTACAATGAGCAGTTCTTC. Its translation is CASSEVRSGGAYNEQFF.

Only a few counts were recorded for this clonotype. The V gene is TRBV7-9, the J gene TRBJ2-7; maybe TRBD1 (6 bases). Germline CDR1 and CDR2: SEHNR and FQNEAQ (reference sequence). The V and J ends lost 0 bases and 4 bases respectively, with 13 bases between them. This CDR3 comprises 15 residues. In nucleotides, the CDR3 is TGTGCCAGCAGCTTAGCGAGAGGGGGATGGTACGAGCAGTACTTC. It codes for CASSLARGGWYEQYF.

The chain uses TRBV7-9 and TRBJ2-1, with a tentative D call TRBD1 (5 bases). Germline CDR1 is SEHNR and CDR2 is FQNEAQ (reference sequence). CDR3 size: 17 residues. Deletions cut 4 bases from V and 5 bases from J, with 21 bases between. The chain's CDR3 is CASSSSQGTSRNNEQFF. DNA for the CDR3: TGTGCCAGCAGCTCCTCGCAGGGTACCTCTCGAAACAATGAGCAGTTCTTC.

This clonotype has just one count. It is likely a read error, because the conserved phenylalanine at the end of the CDR3 is missing. The J gene is TRBJ1-2, the V gene TRBV6-2 or TRBV6-3; 7 positions agree with TRBD1. The CDR3 is 15 amino acids. Per germline, CDR1 MNHEY and CDR2 SVGEGT. Unmatched junction bases numbered 10, after V lost 5 bases and J lost 4 bases. This chain's CDR3 is CASSPADRKFYGYTV. In DNA, the CDR3 is TGTGCCAGCAGTCCGGCGGACAGGAAATTCTATGGCTACACCGTC.